Listed here are 14 T cell receptor beta chains from one sample, sequenced in a study of blood T cell repertoires in COVID-19. Some clones are missing from TCRdb's copy, which holds only in-frame ones; the method was immunoSEQ multiplex PCR. Of 200,000 to 250,000 clones in the sample, around 80% were seen once. The sample consisted of peripheral blood. Every receptor here comes from a woman aged 70-85 years with acute or convalescent COVID-19.

The gene calls are TRBV9 and TRBJ2-2, with D perhaps matching TRBD2 (5 bases). Germline-derived CDR1 and CDR2 are SGDLS and YYNGEE. Trimming shortened V by 4 bases and J by 5 bases, and 12 bases separated the two germline ends. This CDR3 spans 14 amino acids. CDR3 protein: CASSPRTQTGELFF. CDR3 sequence (DNA): TGTGCCAGCAGCCCAAGGACTCAAACCGGGGAGCTGTTTTTT.

The V and J genes are TRBV13 and TRBJ1-1; no definite D call. Trimming took 4 bases from V and 2 from J, leaving 11 bases between them. There are 14 residues in the CDR3. Germline assignment: CDR1 PRHDT and CDR2 FYEKMQ (reference sequence). CDR3 nucleotides: TGTGCCAGCAGCTCCTTCGGGTTAAACACTGAAGCTTTCTTT. Residues: CASSSFGLNTEAFF.

V usage is TRBV19 and J usage is TRBJ2-1; 10 bases match TRBD2. Losses at the gene ends were 3 bases for V and 3 bases for J; bases not matched to a gene: 2. The CDR3 is 15 amino acids. CDR1 is LNHDA, CDR2 SQIVND, per germline (reference sequence). CDR3 amino acids: CASSIGTSVYNEQFF. The CDR3 region has the DNA TGTGCCAGTAGTATCGGGACTAGCGTCTACAATGAGCAGTTCTTC.

On this clone itself: Other DNA sequences within the sample encode an identical CDR3. J is TRBJ1-3 and V is TRBV7-2, with 9 bases identical to TRBD1. The trim removed 1 base at V and 4 bases at J, leaving 5 bases unmatched. The germline gives CDR1 SGHTA, CDR2 FQGNSA. The CDR3 spans 16 residues. The CDR3 nucleotides are TGTGCCAGCAGCTTAGGATTACAGGGGGCAGGAAACACCATATATTTT. This translates into CASSLGLQGAGNTIYF.

The chain joins TRBV3-1 (or the pseudogene TRBV3-2) to TRBJ2-7; 9 bases are a match to TRBD2. The ends lost 3 bases at V and 6 bases at J; junction bases unmatched: 3. The CDR3 consists of 13 residues. Germline values: CDR1 LGHDT, CDR2 YNNKEL (reference sequence). Here the CDR3 reads CASSHRTSAEQYV. DNA for the CDR3: TGTGCCAGCAGCCACCGGACTAGCGCCGAGCAGTACGTC.

The V gene is TRBV7-9, the J gene TRBJ1-4, with D perhaps matching TRBD1 (5 bases). Germline CDR1 reads SEHNR; CDR2 reads FQNEAQ (reference sequence). Trimming removed 5 bases from V and 6 bases from J, with 16 bases in between. The CDR3 is 15 residues long. The CDR3 sequence is CASSPQGVVDEKLFF. In nucleotides, the CDR3 is TGTGCCAGCAGCCCTCAAGGGGTCGTCGATGAAAAACTGTTTTTT.

Note on this clone: A junction boundary mismatches the germline segment, possibly from a read error. The chain recombines TRBV5-8 with TRBJ2-3, with TRBD2 identical over 8 bases. The CDR3 has 14 amino acids. Germline CDR1 SGHTS, CDR2 YDEGEE. Written as DNA, the CDR3 is TGTGCCAGCAGCTTTAGGACTAGCAAAGATACGCAGTATTTT. Its protein product is CASSFRTSKDTQYF.

The rearrangement links TRBV5-6 to TRBJ2-5; tentatively, D is TRBD1 (6 bases). V was clipped by 0 bases and J by 5 bases, with 14 bases between them. The germline gives CDR1 SGHDT, CDR2 YYEEEE. This CDR3 has 15 residues. The CDR3 protein is CASSLVSVRGETQYF. DNA of the CDR3: TGTGCCAGCAGCTTGGTGAGCGTGAGGGGGGAGACCCAGTACTTC.

The rearrangement links TRBV7-9 to TRBJ2-5; 8 positions match TRBD1. Trimming took 6 bases from V and 1 from J; bases not matched to a gene: 4. The CDR3 totals 14 residues. Germline V gene lookup returns CDR1 SEHNR and CDR2 FQNEAQ (reference sequence). The chain's CDR3 is CASRPGQVQETQYF. As DNA, the CDR3 is TGTGCCAGCAGACCGGGACAGGTCCAAGAGACCCAGTACTTC.

This clone was detected only once. The gene calls are TRBV12-3 or TRBV12-4 and TRBJ1-2, with D hard to call. The CDR3 contains 13 residues. V lost 5 bases to trimming and J lost 2 bases, with 9 bases between them. In nucleotides, the CDR3 is TGTGCCAGCAGTCCTTTGACAAACTATGGCTACACCTTC. Residues: CASSPLTNYGYTF.

On this clone: At one boundary the junction diverges from the germline segment, which might be a read error. This chain's CDR3 is CAWSVYRNSGELFF. The CDR3 region has the DNA TGTGCCTGGAGTGTGTACCGAAACAGCGGGGAGCTGTTTTTT. This rearrangement joins TRBV30 to TRBJ2-2; D ambiguous. CDR1 GTSNPN and CDR2 SVGIG come from the germline V gene (reference sequence). This CDR3 region has 14 residues.

This clone was seen only a few times. The genes are TRBV2 and TRBJ2-3; 15 nucleotides line up with TRBD2. Losses at the gene ends were 5 bases for V and 7 bases for J; bases not matched to a gene: 10. The CDR3 is made up of 17 amino acids. Germline V gene lookup returns CDR1 SNHLY and CDR2 FYNNEI. CDR3 sequence reads: CASSRRTSGGAANTQYF. CDR3 DNA: TGTGCCAGCAGTCGTAGGACTAGCGGGGGGGCTGCGAATACGCAGTATTTT.

This clone was observed a single time. The chain carries TRBV5-1 and TRBJ1-1; 9 bases map to TRBD1. The trim removed 4 bases at V and 0 bases at J, leaving 4 bases unmatched. The CDR3 spans 15 residues. Germline loops: CDR1 SGHRS, CDR2 YFSETQ. CDR3 nucleotide sequence: TGCGCCAGCAGCCACGGGACAGGGATGAACACTGAAGCTTTCTTT. Its protein is CASSHGTGMNTEAFF. The full variable domain, its missing parts supplied by reference TRBV5-1 and TRBJ1-1, is KAGVTQTPRYLIKTRGQQVTLSCSPISGHRSVSWYQQTPGQGLQFLFEYFSETQRNKGNFPGRFSGRQFSNSRSEMNVSTLELGDSALYLCASSHGTGMNTEAFFGQGTRLTVV.

The rearrangement links TRBV5-1 to TRBJ2-5; 8 bases line up with TRBD2. The CDR3 totals 18 residues. The trim removed 4 bases at V and 2 bases at J, leaving 16 bases unmatched. Germline V gives CDR1 SGHRS, CDR2 YFSETQ. CDR3 sequence: CASSVSYFGGGTQETQYF. For the CDR3, the DNA is TGCGCCAGCAGCGTGTCCTACTTCGGGGGGGGAACACAAGAGACCCAGTACTTC.